These 21 T cell receptor beta chains were sequenced from one sample in a study of T cells in Graves' hyperthyroidism and ophthalmopathy. From RNA transcripts, TCR beta CDR3 regions were amplified. Primed by the HTBI set, a first-round RT-PCR was run on the TCR CDR3. TCRdb redid the calling of the multiplex PCR reads with MiXCR, one entry per CDR3 protein. The profile shows 190,000 or so distinct CDR3 sequences, 15% to 20% of them singletons. Sequenced: blood. Every receptor here comes from a man in his forties with Graves' hyperthyroidism.

This clonotype was found many times. This sequence joins TRBV2 and TRBJ1-2; a possible D gene is TRBD1 (5 bases). CDR3 length: 12 residues. Germline V gene lookup returns CDR1 SNHLY and CDR2 FYNNEI. Trimming took off 7 bases at V and 1 base at J, with 7 bases between the two ends. The DNA for the CDR3 is TGTGCCAGCACTAGGGGTAACTATGGCTACACCTTC. Protein sequence: CASTRGNYGYTF.

This CDR3 reads CASSRLAGGPLDEQFF. CDR3 DNA sequence: TGTGCCAGCAGCCGACTAGCGGGGGGGCCTTTGGATGAGCAGTTCTTC. V is TRBV7-9 and J is TRBJ2-1; 14 nucleotides align to TRBD2. The CDR3 is 16 amino acids. With 5 bases clipped from V and 8 bases from J, the junction kept 8 bases outside the gene matches. Germline V gene lookup returns CDR1 SEHNR and CDR2 FQNEAQ (reference sequence).

There are many counts of this clonotype. The rearrangement uses TRBV7-9 and TRBJ2-3; D ambiguous. The CDR3 loop spans 15 amino acids. V was clipped by 2 bases and J by 0 bases, with 9 bases between them. The germline CDR1 and CDR2 sequences are SEHNR and FQNEAQ (reference sequence). The CDR3 DNA sequence: TGTGCCAGCAGCTTATCGGCAGGTAGCACAGATACGCAGTATTTT. Translated: CASSLSAGSTDTQYF. Complete variable domain (other parts from reference TRBV7-9 and TRBJ2-3): DTGVSQNPRHKITKRGQNVTFRCDPISEHNRLYWYRQTLGQGPEFLTYFQNEAQLEKSRLLSDRFSAERPKGSFSTLEIQRTEQGDSAMYLCASSLSAGSTDTQYFGPGTRLTVL.

The table lists this clonotype with many counts. V usage is TRBV12-3 or TRBV12-4 and J usage is TRBJ1-1; unclear D gene. CDR3 size: 13 residues. Trimming shortened V by 3 bases and J by 5 bases, and 10 bases separated the two germline ends. The CDR3 loop reads CASSLGPGTEAFF. CDR3 DNA: TGTGCCAGCAGTTTGGGTCCGGGGACTGAAGCTTTCTTT.

This clonotype was seen at least ten times. The rearrangement links TRBV7-2 to TRBJ2-3, with D perhaps TRBD1 (5 bases). The CDR3 is made up of 13 amino acids. Germline CDR1 and CDR2: SGHTA and FQGNSA. V lost 1 base and J lost 6, with 8 bases in between. DNA of the CDR3: TGTGCCAGCAGCTTAGGGGGCCAGGATACGCAGTATTTT. Encoded protein: CASSLGGQDTQYF. The complete variable domain, with remaining parts taken from reference TRBV7-2 and TRBJ2-3, reads GAGVSQSPSNKVTEKGKDVELRCDPISGHTALYWYRQSLGQGLEFLIYFQGNSAPDKSGLPSDRFSAERTGGSVSTLTIQRTQQEDSAVYLCASSLGGQDTQYFGPGTRLTVL.

Many counts were recorded for this clonotype. The genes are TRBV28 and TRBJ1-5, with a tentative D call TRBD1 (5 bases). CDR1 is MDHEN, CDR2 SYDVKM, per germline. Trimming removed 9 bases at V and 4 bases at J, with 10 bases between. CDR3 size: 12 residues. CDR3 coding DNA: TGTGCCAGTGTCAGGGTGAATCAGCCCCAGCATTTT. Its translation: CASVRVNQPQHF.

This clonotype was seen at least ten times. The chain recombines TRBV18 with TRBJ2-7, with D unclear. Germline CDR1 KGHSH, CDR2 LQKENI. The CDR3 runs to 13 residues. The V gene lost 1 base and the J gene lost 5 bases, with 9 bases spanning the gap. CDR3 loop: CASSPQGINEQYF. The CDR3 DNA reads as TGTGCCAGCTCACCACAAGGGATCAACGAGCAGTACTTC.

This clonotype was detected once. The chain uses TRBV11-2 and TRBJ1-4; D perhaps matches TRBD1 (5 bases). From germline, CDR1 is SGHAT and CDR2 FQNNGV. The germline V and J ends were trimmed by 2 bases and 0 bases, with 10 bases remaining between them. The CDR3 spans 16 residues. The chain's CDR3 is CASSLRGIATNEKLFF. The CDR3 bases are TGTGCCAGCAGCTTACGGGGGATTGCAACTAATGAAAAACTGTTTTTT.

The chain couples TRBV28 to TRBJ2-1; no definite D call. The ends were cut back, 2 bases at V and 9 bases at J, with 8 bases in the middle. The CDR3 runs to 12 residues. Germline-derived CDR1 and CDR2 are MDHEN and SYDVKM. CDR3 DNA sequence: TGTGCCAGCAGTTTACGGTGGAGTGAGCAGTTCTTC. Translated, it gives CASSLRWSEQFF.

This clonotype was detected a few times. This chain links TRBV7-3 with TRBJ2-3; the match to TRBD2 covers 15 bases. CDR1 is SGHTA, CDR2 FQGTGA, per germline. The V segment lost 5 bases and the J segment 5 bases; nucleotides outside the gene matches: 8. CDR3 length equals 17 residues. The DNA of the CDR3 is TGTGCCAGCAGCCCAGGAGGACTAGCGGGGGGGCAAGATACGCAGTATTTT. Translated: CASSPGGLAGGQDTQYF.

This clonotype was seen ten or more times. V is TRBV2 and J is TRBJ1-1; no clear D gene. Between the trimmed V and J ends, which lost 8 bases and 0 bases, there was a span of 10 bases. The germline gives CDR1 SNHLY, CDR2 FYNNEI. This CDR3 region has 13 residues. CDR3 nucleotides: TGTGCCAGCTCCCTTAGGGTGAACACTGAAGCTTTCTTT. Translation gives CASSLRVNTEAFF.

This clonotype occurred many times. The genes are TRBV19 and TRBJ2-1; D remains ambiguous. CDR1 and CDR2 (germline): LNHDA, SQIVND (reference sequence). This CDR3 has 13 residues. Between the trimmed V and J ends, which lost 3 bases and 5 bases, there was a span of 8 bases. CDR3 sequence reads: CASSILVNNEQFF. The CDR3 DNA follows: TGTGCCAGTAGTATTCTGGTGAACAATGAGCAGTTCTTC. Looking up the rest from reference TRBV19 and TRBJ2-1 gives the full variable domain: DGGITQSPKYLFRKEGQNVTLSCEQNLNHDAMYWYRQDPGQGLRLIYYSQIVNDFQKGDIAEGYSVSREKKESFPLTVTSAQKNPTAFYLCASSILVNNEQFFGPGTRLTVL.

This clonotype was observed many times. The chain carries TRBV7-2 and TRBJ2-2; D is unclear. CDR1 is SGHTA and CDR2 is FQGNSA in the germline V gene. V lost 2 bases and J lost 3, with 7 bases in between. The CDR3 spans 14 residues. The DNA of the CDR3 is TGTGCCAGCAGCTTACTAGTGGACACCGGGGAGCTGTTTTTT. It encodes CASSLLVDTGELFF.

The V gene is TRBV5-1, the J gene TRBJ1-4, with D unresolved. Germline assignment: CDR1 SGHRS and CDR2 YFSETQ. CDR3 size: 10 residues. V lost 9 bases and J 4 bases, leaving 4 bases between the germline ends. CDR3 region: CAILNEKLFF. CDR3 nucleotide sequence: TGCGCCATCCTTAATGAAAAACTGTTTTTT.

This clonotype came up many times. The chain joins TRBV7-2 to TRBJ2-2; tentative D call: TRBD1 (5 bases). The CDR3 loop spans 16 amino acids. V lost 5 bases and J lost 4, with 17 bases in between. The V gene's germline CDR1 is SGHTA and CDR2 FQGNSA. Here the CDR3 DNA reads TGTGCCAGCAGCCTTACAGGATTGCGAGCCACCGGGGAGCTGTTTTTT. Translated: CASSLTGLRATGELFF.

This clonotype was counted many times. This chain joins TRBV20-1 and TRBJ1-6, with TRBD1 as a possible D gene (6 bases). Trimming cost V 3 bases and J 11 bases, with 14 bases left between them. Germline V gene data show CDR1 as DFQATT and CDR2 as SNEGSKA (reference sequence). The CDR3 sequence is 13 residues long. Here the CDR3 DNA reads TGCAGTGCTAGGGCCGGGACAAATCCACCCCTCCACTTT. Translation gives CSARAGTNPPLHF.

This clonotype occurred many times. The chain joins TRBV5-5 to TRBJ1-2, with D perhaps TRBD1 (5 bases). Trimming removed 1 base at V and 2 bases at J, with 9 bases between. Looked up from germline, CDR1 is SGHKS and CDR2 is YYEKEE (reference sequence). This CDR3 is 14 amino acids long. The CDR3: CASSLTGGNYGYTF. The CDR3 nucleotides are TGTGCCAGCAGCTTGACAGGAGGAAACTATGGCTACACCTTC.

This clonotype was counted only a few times. The V and J genes are TRBV19 and TRBJ1-5, with D unclear. Germline V lookup: CDR1 LNHDA, CDR2 SQIVND (reference sequence). V was trimmed by 7 bases and J by 1 base, leaving 17 bases between them. The CDR3 has 16 residues. In nucleotides, the CDR3 is TGTGCCAGTACCATCACCGGACGGTGGAGCAATCAGCCCCAGCATTTT. Protein product: CASTITGRWSNQPQHF.

This clonotype turned up a few times. The chain joins TRBV20-1 to TRBJ1-2; 8 bases match TRBD1. There are 15 residues in the CDR3. The germline V gene encodes CDR1 DFQATT and CDR2 SNEGSKA (reference sequence). Trimming took 8 bases from V and 1 from J; bases not matched to a gene: 12. CDR3 DNA sequence: TGCAGTTCTTACCCGGGACAGGCTATTAACTATGGCTACACCTTC. Its protein product is CSSYPGQAINYGYTF.

Only a few counts were recorded for this clonotype. V usage is TRBV3-1 and J usage is TRBJ2-1, with a weak D call TRBD1 (5 bases). The CDR3 runs 12 residues. V was clipped by 4 bases and J by 7 bases, with 8 bases between them. Germline CDR1 and CDR2: LGHDT and YNNKEL (reference sequence). The chain's CDR3 is CASSRQGNEQFF. CDR3 nucleotides: TGTGCCAGCAGCCGTCAGGGAAATGAGCAGTTCTTC.

In its sample, this clonotype was seen a few times. The rearrangement uses TRBV3-1 and TRBJ2-3; D is tentatively TRBD1 or TRBD2 (5 bases each). Looked up from germline, CDR1 is LGHDT and CDR2 is YNNKEL (reference sequence). The CDR3 spans 17 residues. V shed 0 bases and J shed 8 bases, with 21 bases lying between them. CDR3 amino acids: CASSQDSSRPGLGTQYF. The CDR3 DNA follows: TGTGCCAGCAGCCAAGACAGTTCGAGGCCGGGGCTGGGTACGCAGTATTTT.